This T cell receptor beta chain originates from a study of vaccination and CD4 T cells after COVID-19. Study as a whole: Post-vaccine sample collection happened at a median of around 77 days after dose two, ranging 14 to 241. Study observations and caveats: Median reactive clonotypes, those recognizing SARS-CoV-2, rose from about 22 to 38, not significantly. Spike mono-reactivity was evident in 304 of the 307 vaccine-specific clones derived from convalescent patients.

As to treatment: approximately 11-day PBMC culture with coronavirus spike peptide pools or control peptides (ViraFEST assay). Germline V gene data show CDR1 as MNHEY and CDR2 as SVGAGI. The CDR3 runs 17 residues. The V gene end was trimmed by 0 bases and the J gene end by 3 bases; junction bases not matched to a gene: 9. The Oncomine TCR Beta short-read assay sequenced DNA from cultured CD4+ T cells. One entry per CDR3 protein, called by TCRdb with MiXCR from the PCR reads. The sample contains 15,000 or so distinct CDR3 sequences, 50% to 75% of which appear only once. Only one count was recorded for this clonotype. Its antigen is unknown.

Source material: CD4+ T cells from blood, cultured in vitro. This chain links TRBV6-5 with TRBJ2-7; TRBD1 matches at 9 bases. The receptor was derived from a human donor who had recovered from COVID-19. Written as DNA, the CDR3 is TGTGCCAGCAGTTACTCGTTCGGACAGGGGAACTACTACGAGCAGTACTTC. Translating it yields CASSYSFGQGNYYEQYF.